This is a list of T cell receptor beta chains from one sample in a study of shared clonotypes between healthy human individuals. Assay used: immunoSEQ multiplex PCR; TCRdb lists only in-frame clones, some missing. The repertoire includes 2 million to 2.5 million clones, 95% of them detected once, and around 0.13% sits in the top ten. Sample: naive CD4+ T cells sorted from blood. The source is a man younger than 35 in good health. CDR3s include the opening cysteine and the closing phenylalanine or tryptophan. The D gene is left open where the match is weak. The size entry is marked missing in some rows and otherwise reads once, few, many or a size class.

D gene: NA
clone size: NA
V gene: TRBV18
J gene: TRBJ2-5
CDR3 protein: CASSSARFETQYF
CDR3 DNA: TGTGCCAGCTCATCCGCTCGGTTTGAGACCCAGTACTTC

D gene: NA
clone size: once
V gene: TRBV29-1
J gene: TRBJ1-3
CDR3 protein: CSVIRAAGNTIYF
CDR3 DNA: TGCAGCGTGATCAGGGCGGCTGGAAACACCATATATTTT

D gene: NA
clone size: NA
V gene: TRBV19
J gene: TRBJ2-3
CDR3 protein: CASSATGASTDTQYF
CDR3 DNA: TGTGCCAGTAGCGCGACGGGGGCTAGCACAGATACGCAGTATTTT

D gene: NA
clone size: NA
V gene: TRBV5-1
J gene: TRBJ2-2
CDR3 protein: CASSLGQTGELFF
CDR3 DNA: TGCGCCAGCAGCCTCGGACAGACCGGGGAGCTGTTTTTT

D gene: NA
clone size: few
V gene: TRBV30
J gene: TRBJ2-2
CDR3 protein: CAWSGQAGELFF
CDR3 DNA: TGTGCCTGGAGTGGCCAGGCCGGGGAGCTGTTTTTT

D gene: NA
clone size: NA
V gene: TRBV7-2
J gene: TRBJ2-7
CDR3 protein: CASSLAASHDEQYF
CDR3 DNA: TGTGCCAGCAGCTTAGCGGCCAGCCACGACGAGCAGTACTTC

D gene: NA
clone size: NA
V gene: TRBV4-1
J gene: TRBJ2-4
CDR3 protein: CASSQDKGSMAKNIQYF
CDR3 DNA: TGCGCCAGCAGCCAAGATAAGGGGAGTATGGCCAAAAACATTCAGTACTTC

D gene: TRBD1
clone size: NA
V gene: TRBV10-3
J gene: TRBJ2-3
CDR3 protein: CASRDSGTDTQYF
CDR3 DNA: TGTGCCAGCAGGGACAGCGGCACAGATACGCAGTATTTT

D gene: TRBD1
clone size: once
V gene: TRBV5-6
J gene: TRBJ2-2
CDR3 protein: CASRRDRNTGELFF
CDR3 DNA: TGTGCCAGCAGAAGGGACAGAAACACCGGGGAGCTGTTTTTT

D gene: NA
clone size: NA
V gene: TRBV5-8
J gene: TRBJ1-5
CDR3 protein: CASSWLSSLGNQPQHF
CDR3 DNA: TGTGCCAGCAGCTGGCTCTCGAGCCTAGGCAATCAGCCCCAGCATTTT

D gene: NA
clone size: NA
V gene: TRBV28
J gene: TRBJ1-6
CDR3 protein: CASSLQGYNSPLHF
CDR3 DNA: TGTGCCAGCAGTTTACAGGGTTATAATTCACCCCTCCACTTT

D gene: NA
clone size: NA
V gene: TRBV6-1
J gene: TRBJ1-2
CDR3 protein: CASSENRAYGYTF
CDR3 DNA: TGTGCCAGCAGTGAGAACAGGGCATATGGCTACACCTTC

D gene: TRBD1
clone size: NA
V gene: TRBV28
J gene: TRBJ1-2
CDR3 protein: CASSSQGARGYTF
CDR3 DNA: TGTGCCAGCAGTTCTCAGGGGGCGAGAGGCTACACCTTC

D gene: TRBD1
clone size: NA
V gene: TRBV14
J gene: TRBJ2-4
CDR3 protein: CASSQGTGRFQYF
CDR3 DNA: TGTGCCAGCAGCCAAGGGACAGGACGATTTCAGTACTTC

D gene: TRBD1
clone size: NA
V gene: TRBV28
J gene: TRBJ1-2
CDR3 protein: CASSPQGEANYGYTF
CDR3 DNA: TGTGCCAGCAGTCCTCAGGGGGAAGCTAACTATGGCTACACCTTC

D gene: TRBD1
clone size: few
V gene: TRBV6-1
J gene: TRBJ1-2
CDR3 protein: CASSDYRGPTLYGYTF
CDR3 DNA: TGTGCCAGCAGTGACTACAGGGGTCCGACACTCTATGGCTACACCTTC

D gene: TRBD1
clone size: NA
V gene: TRBV2
J gene: TRBJ1-1
CDR3 protein: CASSVRGLVTEAFF
CDR3 DNA: TGTGCCAGCAGTGTCAGGGGGCTAGTCACTGAAGCTTTCTTT

D gene: TRBD1
clone size: once
V gene: TRBV5-1
J gene: TRBJ1-6
CDR3 protein: CASSSRWGQAGNSPLHF
CDR3 DNA: TGCGCCAGCAGCTCGCGTTGGGGACAGGCTGGAAATTCACCCCTCCACTTT

D gene: TRBD2
clone size: NA
V gene: TRBV6-5
J gene: TRBJ2-3
CDR3 protein: CASSYGGSGTDTQYF
CDR3 DNA: TGTGCCAGCAGTTACGGCGGGAGCGGCACAGATACGCAGTATTTT

D gene: NA
clone size: NA
V gene: TRBV5-1
J gene: TRBJ1-6
CDR3 protein: CASSLGTSSPLHF
CDR3 DNA: TGCGCCAGCAGCCTAGGGACCTCTTCACCCCTCCACTTT

D gene: TRBD1
clone size: NA
V gene: TRBV5-4
J gene: TRBJ2-7
CDR3 protein: CASSFGGQGEQYF
CDR3 DNA: TGTGCCAGCAGCTTTGGGGGACAGGGCGAGCAGTACTTC

D gene: NA
clone size: NA
V gene: TRBV5-1
J gene: TRBJ2-3
CDR3 protein: CASSLGVPNTDTQYF
CDR3 DNA: TGCGCCAGCAGCTTGGGCGTGCCGAACACAGATACGCAGTATTTT

D gene: NA
clone size: NA
V gene: TRBV6-5
J gene: TRBJ1-6
CDR3 protein: CASRSGVDYNSPLHF
CDR3 DNA: TGTGCCAGCAGGTCCGGGGTAGACTATAATTCACCCCTCCACTTT

D gene: TRBD1
clone size: NA
V gene: TRBV6-6
J gene: TRBJ2-2
CDR3 protein: CASSENRGPGELFF
CDR3 DNA: TGTGCCAGCAGTGAGAACAGGGGGCCCGGGGAGCTGTTTTTT

D gene: TRBD2
clone size: NA
V gene: TRBV5-1
J gene: TRBJ2-1
CDR3 protein: CASGLAGSYNEQFF
CDR3 DNA: TGCGCCTCGGGACTAGCGGGGTCTTACAATGAGCAGTTCTTC

D gene: NA
clone size: NA
V gene: TRBV30
J gene: TRBJ1-3
CDR3 protein: CAWSVRGNTIYF
CDR3 DNA: TGTGCCTGGAGTGTACGGGGAAACACCATATATTTT

D gene: NA
clone size: NA
V gene: TRBV6-5
J gene: TRBJ1-1
CDR3 protein: CASSSLGLNWVAFF
CDR3 DNA: TGTGCCAGCAGTTCCCTGGGACTCAACTGGGTAGCTTTCTTT

D gene: TRBD1
clone size: NA
V gene: TRBV6-1
J gene: TRBJ2-7
CDR3 protein: CASSEAQGAAYF
CDR3 DNA: TGTGCCAGCAGTGAGGCGCAGGGGGCGGCGTACTTC

D gene: NA
clone size: NA
V gene: TRBV18
J gene: TRBJ1-1
CDR3 protein: CASSPSTGLGTEAFF
CDR3 DNA: TGTGCCAGCTCACCATCCACAGGGTTGGGTACTGAAGCTTTCTTT

D gene: TRBD2
clone size: NA
V gene: TRBV2
J gene: TRBJ2-1
CDR3 protein: CASRLAAIGEQFF
CDR3 DNA: TGTGCCAGTCGACTAGCCGCAATAGGTGAGCAGTTCTTC

D gene: NA
clone size: NA
V gene: TRBV7-7
J gene: TRBJ2-3
CDR3 protein: CASSSVPTDTQYF
CDR3 DNA: TGTGCTAGCAGCTCCGTTCCCACAGATACGCAGTATTTT

D gene: TRBD2
clone size: NA
V gene: TRBV10-1
J gene: TRBJ2-7
CDR3 protein: CASSAGLAGIEQYF
CDR3 DNA: TGCGCCAGCAGTGCGGGACTAGCGGGAATCGAGCAGTACTTC

D gene: TRBD1
clone size: NA
V gene: TRBV2
J gene: TRBJ2-7
CDR3 protein: CASQDRGFSYEQYF
CDR3 DNA: TGTGCCAGCCAAGACAGGGGATTCTCCTACGAGCAGTACTTC